Each of the 27 T cell receptor beta chains below was sequenced from the same sample in a study of blood T cells in healthy people across ages. A second PCR of 7 to 11 cycles used a sample-barcoded 5' primer and a J-beta primer mix. TCRdb itself ran the 5' RACE reads through MiXCR, one entry per CDR3 protein. Of around 780,000 distinct CDR3 sequences listed, 45% to 70% are singletons. Sample: blood. The source of these receptors is a man aged 35 to 55 in good health.

This chain connects TRBV9 to TRBJ2-7, with 9 bases that match TRBD2. The CDR3 loop spans 14 amino acids. Germline V gene data show CDR1 as SGDLS and CDR2 as YYNGEE. V was clipped by 3 bases and J by 5 bases; unmatched bases: 6. The CDR3 nucleotides are TGTGCCAGCAGCGCCAGGGCTAGCGGGGACGAGCAGTACTTC. Translated: CASSARASGDEQYF.

This clonotype was counted between two and nine times. The gene calls are TRBV5-1 and TRBJ2-7; a weak D match, TRBD2 (7 bases). CDR3 size: 13 residues. Looked up from germline, CDR1 is SGHRS and CDR2 is YFSETQ. V dropped 5 bases and J dropped 6 bases, with 15 bases sitting between them. This CDR3 reads CASSYGLGGEQYF. The CDR3 DNA sequence: TGCGCCAGCAGTTACGGACTAGGGGGCGAGCAGTACTTC. The whole variable domain, filled in from reference TRBV5-1 and TRBJ2-7, reads KAGVTQTPRYLIKTRGQQVTLSCSPISGHRSVSWYQQTPGQGLQFLFEYFSETQRNKGNFPGRFSGRQFSNSRSEMNVSTLELGDSALYLCASSYGLGGEQYFGPGTRLTVT.

This clonotype is a singleton in its sample. The chain carries TRBV27 and TRBJ2-2, with D unresolved. Germline-derived CDR1 and CDR2 are MNHEY and SMNVEV (reference sequence). This CDR3 is 14 amino acids long. Trimming stripped 4 bases from V and 4 bases from J, with 10 bases between. Written as DNA, the CDR3 is TGTGCCAGCAGTTCCCCGGTCCGCACCGGGGAGCTGTTTTTT. This gives the protein CASSSPVRTGELFF.

This rearrangement joins TRBV5-5 to TRBJ1-1; D uncertain. V lost 4 bases, J lost 0 bases, and 13 bases lay in between. Germline loops: CDR1 SGHKS, CDR2 YYEKEE (reference sequence). The CDR3 is made up of 15 amino acids. CDR3 coding DNA: TGTGCCAGCAGCCGAATAGTCGACATGAACACTGAAGCTTTCTTT. This encodes CASSRIVDMNTEAFF. The full variable domain, in which reference TRBV5-5 and TRBJ1-1 provide the parts outside the CDR3, is DAGVTQSPTHLIKTRGQQVTLRCSPISGHKSVSWYQQVLGQGPQFIFQYYEKEERGRGNFPDRFSARQFPNYSSELNVNALLLGDSALYLCASSRIVDMNTEAFFGQGTRLTVV.

The rearrangement joins TRBV9 to TRBJ1-2; weak D call: TRBD1 (6 bases). Between the trimmed V and J ends, which lost 3 bases and 2 bases, there was a span of 11 bases. This CDR3 has 14 amino acids. The V gene's germline CDR1 is SGDLS and CDR2 YYNGEE. For the CDR3, the DNA is TGTGCCAGCAGCGACAACAGGGCGAACTATGGCTACACCTTC. This encodes CASSDNRANYGYTF.

This chain joins TRBV4-2 and TRBJ2-7, with D hard to call. The CDR3 has 14 amino acids. Germline loops: CDR1 LGHNA, CDR2 YNFKEQ. The V and J ends lost 3 bases and 0 bases respectively, with 9 bases between them. The CDR3 DNA follows: TGTGCCAGCAGCCATGGGCAATTCTCCTACGAGCAGTACTTC. The encoded protein is CASSHGQFSYEQYF.

The rearrangement links TRBV7-2 to TRBJ1-2, with D tentatively TRBD1 (5 bases). V was pared by 4 bases and J by 8 bases, with 14 bases between. Germline loops: CDR1 SGHTA, CDR2 FQGNSA. This CDR3 has 13 amino acids. Here the CDR3 reads CASSSLGGFGYTF. CDR3 nucleotide sequence: TGTGCCAGCAGCTCACTTGGGGGTTTCGGCTACACCTTC.

V and J are TRBV2 and TRBJ2-3; D remains unclear. V lost 5 bases to trimming and J lost 4 bases, with 16 bases between them. This CDR3 has 15 amino acids. Germline V gene sequence: CDR1 SNHLY, CDR2 FYNNEI. CDR3 sequence (DNA): TGTGCCAGCAGTCTTGGAGCAGGTACCTCAGATACGCAGTATTTT. Translation gives CASSLGAGTSDTQYF.

The V call is TRBV10-3, the J call TRBJ2-6, with 8 nucleotides matching TRBD1. After removal of 3 bases from V and 0 bases from J, the junction contained 7 bases not matched to a gene. The CDR3 spans 18 residues. From germline, CDR1 is ENHRY and CDR2 SYGVKD. CDR3 in DNA: TGTGCCATCAGTGAACGACAGGGGCGCACCTCTGGGGCCAACGTCCTGACTTTC. This sequence encodes CAISERQGRTSGANVLTF.

This chain connects TRBV29-1 to TRBJ2-4; the D is unclear. The DNA end favors TRBJ2-7, so the J call may be wrong. In germline, CDR1 is SQVTM, CDR2 ANQGSEA. This CDR3 has 13 residues. DNA of the CDR3: TGCAGCGCGGCCAAGGGAAATCCCTACGAGCAGTACTTC. It codes for CSAAKGNPYEQYF.

This clonotype was counted many times. The V and J genes are TRBV20-1 and TRBJ2-7; 8 bases align to TRBD1. Trimming took 8 bases from V and 5 from J; bases not matched to a gene: 8. This CDR3 spans 12 amino acids. Germline V gives CDR1 DFQATT, CDR2 SNEGSKA (reference sequence). CDR3 sequence reads: CSPVGQGDEQYF. The CDR3 DNA follows: TGCAGTCCCGTAGGACAGGGAGACGAGCAGTACTTC.

This clonotype has a handful of counts. The chain recombines TRBV29-1 with TRBJ1-2; tentative D call: TRBD1 (5 bases). The CDR3 consists of 12 residues. Germline lookup yields CDR1 SQVTM and CDR2 ANQGSEA. Trimming took 6 bases from V and 7 from J, leaving 15 bases between them. The CDR3 DNA reads as TGCAGCGTCGCTGGGGGGTTCGGTGGCTACACCTTC. Translation: CSVAGGFGGYTF. Complete variable domain (other parts from reference TRBV29-1 and TRBJ1-2): SAVISQKPSRDICQRGTSLTIQCQVDSQVTMMFWYRQQPGQSLTLIATANQGSEATYESGFVIDKFPISRPNLTFSTLTVSNMSPEDSSIYLCSVAGGFGGYTFGSGTRLTVV.

This clonotype came up a few times. The chain combines TRBV6-2 or TRBV6-3 with TRBJ1-4; D is perhaps TRBD1 (5 bases). CDR3 size: 15 residues. V was cut by 7 bases and J by 5 bases, with 17 bases left in between. CDR1 and CDR2 (germline): MNHEY, SVGEGT. CDR3 bases: TGTGCCAGCACCGAAACGGGACTGCGAAATGAAAAACTGTTTTTT. It encodes CASTETGLRNEKLFF.

The genes are TRBV6-2 or TRBV6-3 and TRBJ2-4, with D unclear. Germline V gives CDR1 MNHEY, CDR2 SVGEGT. The V end was cut by 4 bases, the J end by 6 bases, with 13 bases between. This CDR3 comprises 14 residues. CDR3 DNA: TGTGCCAGCAGTTTTGACATCCTTCGAAACATTCAGTACTTC. Residues: CASSFDILRNIQYF.

The chain links TRBV6-1 to TRBJ1-1; D not certain. This CDR3 comprises 14 residues. The germline gives CDR1 MNHNS, CDR2 SASEGT. The ends were cut back, 5 bases at V and 1 base at J, with 11 bases in the middle. Here the CDR3 DNA reads TGTGCCAGCAGTCCCCTTCCAGGGAACACTGAAGCTTTCTTT. Protein sequence: CASSPLPGNTEAFF.

This clonotype was detected only a few times. The rearrangement joins TRBV2 to TRBJ2-3, with 7 positions matching TRBD1. The CDR3 extends over 16 amino acids. Germline CDR1 is SNHLY and CDR2 is FYNNEI. Unmatched junction bases numbered 17, after V lost 7 bases and J lost 7 bases. In nucleotides, the CDR3 is TGTGCCAGCACTACCGCCGGGACAGCCGACTCATATACGCAGTATTTT. Translated, it gives CASTTAGTADSYTQYF.

The chain combines TRBV20-1 with TRBJ2-4; D gene uncertain. The DNA end is a closer match to TRBJ2-7, so the J assignment may be wrong. The CDR3 has 12 amino acids. The V gene's germline CDR1 is DFQATT and CDR2 SNEGSKA (reference sequence). This chain's CDR3 is CSARVLAYEQYF. In nucleotides, the CDR3 is TGCAGTGCTAGGGTCTTAGCCTACGAGCAGTACTTC.

The chain couples TRBV6-2 or TRBV6-3 to TRBJ2-1; D call uncertain. The germline V gene has CDR1 MNHEY and CDR2 SVGEGT. CDR3 size: 14 residues. V was pared by 6 bases and J by 5 bases, with 14 bases between. CDR3 loop: CASRLDHANNEQFF. CDR3 sequence (DNA): TGTGCCAGCAGGCTGGACCACGCCAACAATGAGCAGTTCTTC.

This chain's CDR3 is CASSLVTGALDYGYTF. Here the CDR3 DNA reads TGTGCCAGCAGCTTAGTGACCGGGGCGTTGGACTATGGCTACACCTTC. This chain connects TRBV7-2 to TRBJ1-2; a weak D match, TRBD1 (5 bases). This CDR3 is built from 16 residues. From germline, CDR1 is SGHTA and CDR2 FQGNSA. Trimming stripped 1 base from V and 3 bases from J, with 15 bases between.

V usage is TRBV20-1 and J usage is TRBJ1-6; no clear D. The germline gives CDR1 DFQATT, CDR2 SNEGSKA (reference sequence). V shed 2 bases and J shed 0 bases, with 8 bases lying between them. This CDR3 is built from 15 residues. The CDR3 region is CSARQRSSYNSPLHF. The CDR3 bases are TGCAGTGCTAGACAGAGGAGCTCCTATAATTCACCCCTCCACTTT.

This clonotype was picked up a small number of times. The rearrangement joins TRBV4-1 to TRBJ2-7; a weak D match, TRBD2 (5 bases). V was trimmed by 2 bases and J by 1 base, leaving 9 bases between them. Germline lookup yields CDR1 MGHRA and CDR2 YSYEKL. The CDR3 totals 14 residues. The CDR3 spells CASSQTRGSYEQYF. CDR3 DNA: TGCGCCAGCAGCCAAACTAGAGGTTCCTACGAGCAGTACTTC.

This clonotype was detected a few times. The chain links TRBV6-6 to TRBJ2-1, with TRBD1 matching over 8 bases. Germline V gives CDR1 MNHNY, CDR2 SVGAGI (reference sequence). CDR3 size: 14 residues. J was trimmed by 3 bases and V by 6 bases; bases with no gene match: 4. The CDR3: CASSHDRGYNEQFF. For the CDR3, the DNA is TGTGCCAGCAGCCATGACAGGGGCTACAATGAGCAGTTCTTC.

The chain employs TRBV7-3 and TRBJ2-1; 10 nucleotides align to TRBD2. Trimming at V came to 6 bases and at J to 5 bases, leaving 7 bases not matched to a gene. This CDR3 contains 15 residues. CDR1 SGHTA and CDR2 FQGTGA come from the germline V gene. CDR3 in amino acids: CASSTTSGLNNEQFF. In nucleotides, the CDR3 is TGTGCCAGCAGTACGACTAGCGGGTTAAACAATGAGCAGTTCTTC.

The chain carries TRBV20-1 and TRBJ1-4; tentative D call: TRBD1 (5 bases). Trimming left V 2 bases short and J 4 bases short, with 8 bases between. The germline V gene encodes CDR1 DFQATT and CDR2 SNEGSKA (reference sequence). The CDR3 sequence is 13 residues long. Here the CDR3 DNA reads TGCAGTGCTAGAACAGGTCTTAATGAAAAACTGTTTTTT. It codes for CSARTGLNEKLFF.

In this sample, this clonotype turned up a few times. The chain couples TRBV6-5 to TRBJ2-1; D is unclear. Germline V lookup: CDR1 MNHEY, CDR2 SVGAGI. The CDR3 consists of 11 residues. V gave up 7 bases and J gave up 4 bases, with 5 bases separating them. CDR3 sequence (DNA): TGTGCCAGCATACAGTACAATGAGCAGTTCTTC. Translated: CASIQYNEQFF.

V gene TRBV5-1 combines with J gene TRBJ2-3; D possibly uses TRBD1 or TRBD2 (5 bases each). V was clipped by 0 bases and J by 2 bases, with 7 bases between them. CDR3 length: 14 amino acids. CDR1 and CDR2 from the germline V gene are SGHRS and YFSETQ. In DNA, the CDR3 is TGCGCCAGCAGCTTGGACGGGACCACAGATACGCAGTATTTT. Its translation is CASSLDGTTDTQYF.

This clonotype was recorded only once. V usage is TRBV6-5 and J usage is TRBJ1-4; the D gene is possibly TRBD1 (6 bases). There are 15 residues in the CDR3. The V gene lost 1 base and the J gene lost 11 bases, with 17 bases spanning the gap. The germline V gene has CDR1 MNHEY and CDR2 SVGAGI. The CDR3 DNA reads as TGTGCCAGCAGTTACTATGCGACAGGAGGTTTGAAACTGTTTTTT. It yields the protein CASSYYATGGLKLFF.